Detailed here is one T cell receptor beta chain. Its antigen is not identified. The data originate from a study of CD8 T cells in Susac syndrome. Random hexamers were used to reverse transcribe the RNA input (about 0.5 to 1 ug). TCR beta CDR3 was amplified by immunoSEQ multiplex PCR. This amplification extended across 54 Vbeta and 13 Jbeta segments. In TCRdb, the immunoSEQ multiplex PCR reads were re-called with MiXCR into one record per CDR3 protein. The repertoire consists of hundreds of thousands of distinct CDR3 sequences, with about 85% occurring once and the leading ten covering about 0.1%. General study findings and limits: Only a relatively small number of individuals were included in the TCR sequencing and HLA analysis.

The multiple sclerosis controls were treatment-naive patients affected by stable or active relapsing-remitting disease. Purification of the CD8+ and CD4+ T cells relied on negative isolation, and TEMRA cells underwent FACS enrichment. This TCR was sampled from a human donor with multiple sclerosis. Source material: CD8+ T cells from PBMCs.

The CDR3 sequence is CASSASTDYGYTF. The CDR3 DNA sequence: TGTGCCAGCAGTGCATCGACAGACTATGGCTACACCTTC. The chain uses TRBV25-1 and TRBJ1-2, with D possibly TRBD1 on 5 matching bases. From germline, CDR1 is MGHDK and CDR2 SYGVNS. The ends were cut back, 4 bases at V and 3 bases at J, with 9 bases in the middle. The CDR3 spans 13 residues.